What follows are 4 T cell receptor beta chains derived from one specimen sequenced in a study of cytomegalovirus exposure and HLA in healthy donors (dated by TCRdb to between 2016 and 2019). Libraries were built with the immunoSEQ multiplex PCR assay. This is the immuneACCESS table as TCRdb keeps it, with only in-frame sequences that have V and J called. A part of the clones is gone; compared with another copy, unresolved V genes explain less than half, and the rest is unexplained. The sample yields 95,000 to 150,000 clones; about 90% were counted once. The ten largest clones add up to approximately 2% of the sample. The sample was PBMCs. These receptors all stem from a woman aged 18-35 years in good health and CMV-seronegative.

V gene TRBV7-3 combines with J gene TRBJ1-2, with a weak D call TRBD1 (5 bases). CDR1 is SGHTA, CDR2 FQGTGA, per germline. V shed 5 bases and J shed 0 bases, with 16 bases lying between them. CDR3 length equals 16 residues. The chain's CDR3 is CASSPSGGTANYGYTF. The CDR3 DNA reads as TGTGCCAGCAGCCCATCCGGGGGGACGGCTAACTATGGCTACACCTTC.

The rearrangement uses TRBV2 and TRBJ1-2; possibly TRBD1 for D (5 bases). Germline-derived CDR1 and CDR2 are SNHLY and FYNNEI. V was cut by 6 bases and J by 8 bases, with 10 bases left in between. The CDR3 consists of 11 residues. The CDR3 protein is CASRWGGGYTF. Here the CDR3 DNA reads TGTGCCAGCAGGTGGGGGGGAGGCTACACCTTC. Drawing the rest from reference TRBV2 and TRBJ1-2, the complete variable domain is EPEVTQTPSHQVTQMGQEVILRCVPISNHLYFYWYRQILGQKVEFLVSFYNNEISEKSEIFDDQFSVERPDGSNFTLKIRSTKLEDSAMYFCASRWGGGYTFGSGTRLTVV.

This clone was observed a single time. V usage is TRBV7-2 and J usage is TRBJ2-1; 12 bases fit TRBD2. This CDR3 contains 19 residues. J lost 8 bases, V lost 5 bases, and 19 bases had no gene match. Germline loops: CDR1 SGHTA, CDR2 FQGNSA. Here the CDR3 DNA reads TGTGCCAGCAGCCGGGTGGACAGGGATCGGCTAGCGGGAGGGGATGAGCAGTTCTTC. Translated: CASSRVDRDRLAGGDEQFF.

V is TRBV2 and J is TRBJ1-2; D is uncertain. The germline V and J ends were trimmed by 3 bases and 3 bases, with 8 bases remaining between them. Germline lookup yields CDR1 SNHLY and CDR2 FYNNEI. The CDR3 covers 13 residues. CDR3 loop: CASSDTGYYGYTF. The CDR3 DNA follows: TGTGCCAGCAGTGATACGGGGTACTATGGCTACACCTTC.